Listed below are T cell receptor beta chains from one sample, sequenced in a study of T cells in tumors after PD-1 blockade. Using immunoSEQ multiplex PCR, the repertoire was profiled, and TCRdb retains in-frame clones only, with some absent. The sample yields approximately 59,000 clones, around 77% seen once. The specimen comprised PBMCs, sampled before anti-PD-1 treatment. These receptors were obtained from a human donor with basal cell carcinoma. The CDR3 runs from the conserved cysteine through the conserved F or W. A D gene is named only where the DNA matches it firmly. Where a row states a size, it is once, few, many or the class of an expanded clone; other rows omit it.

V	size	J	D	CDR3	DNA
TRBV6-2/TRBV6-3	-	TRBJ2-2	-	CASSYPPGLSGELFF	TGTGCCAGCAGTTACCCACCGGGTCTGTCCGGGGAGCTGTTTTTT
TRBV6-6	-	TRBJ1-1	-	CASSRERSNTEAFF	TGTGCCAGCAGTCGCGAGAGATCGAACACTGAAGCTTTCTTT
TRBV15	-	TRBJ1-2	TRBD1	CATSRDSWQGAFYGYTF	TGTGCCACCAGCAGAGATAGTTGGCAGGGGGCTTTCTATGGCTACACCTTC
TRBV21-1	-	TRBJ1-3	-	CASSEQRDSPTGNTIYF	TGTGCCAGCAGCGAACAAAGGGACTCTCCGACGGGAAACACCATATATTTT
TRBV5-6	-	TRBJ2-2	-	CASSLVGWRDTGELFF	TGTGCCAGCAGCTTGGTCGGCTGGCGGGACACCGGGGAGCTGTTTTTT
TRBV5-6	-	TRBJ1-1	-	CASSAPGLSGYTEAFF	TGTGCCAGCAGCGCTCCGGGCCTCAGTGGCTACACTGAAGCTTTCTTT
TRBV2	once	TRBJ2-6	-	CASTETILSSGANVLTF	TGTGCCAGCACTGAGACAATCCTAAGCTCTGGGGCCAACGTCCTGACTTTC
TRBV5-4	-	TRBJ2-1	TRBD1	CASSLDTGGRNEQFF	TGTGCCAGCAGCTTGGATACAGGGGGTCGGAATGAGCAGTTCTTC
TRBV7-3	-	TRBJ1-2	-	CASSIGPDPRDGYTF	TGTGCCAGCAGCATTGGGCCCGACCCGAGGGATGGCTACACCTTC
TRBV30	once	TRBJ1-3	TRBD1	CAWTLTGVRNTIYF	TGTGCCTGGACCCTAACAGGGGTCCGAAACACCATATATTTT
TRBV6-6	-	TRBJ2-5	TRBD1	CASSSGQRQETQYF	TGTGCCAGCAGCTCGGGACAGCGCCAAGAGACCCAGTACTTC
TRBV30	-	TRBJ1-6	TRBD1	CAWQGAYNSPLHF	TGTGCCTGGCAGGGGGCTTATAATTCACCCCTCCACTTT
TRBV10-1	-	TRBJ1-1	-	CASSESPGKTEAFF	TGCGCCAGCAGTGAGTCGCCGGGCAAGACTGAAGCTTTCTTT
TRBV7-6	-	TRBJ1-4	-	CASSPINAVHEKLFF	TGTGCCAGCAGCCCCATAAACGCCGTCCATGAAAAACTGTTTTTT
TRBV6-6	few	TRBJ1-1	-	CASSYVGWDTEAFF	TGTGCCAGCAGTTACGTGGGTTGGGACACTGAAGCTTTCTTT
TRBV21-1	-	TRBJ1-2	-	CASSPRGRLPGYTF	TGTGCCAGCAGCCCCCGGGGTCGGCTGCCTGGCTACACCTTC
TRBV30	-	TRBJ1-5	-	CAWSPRGSPGNQPQHF	TGTGCCTGGAGTCCAAGGGGTTCTCCGGGCAATCAGCCCCAGCATTTT
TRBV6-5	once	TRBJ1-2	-	CASSNSYGYTF	TGTGCCAGCAGCAACAGCTATGGCTACACCTTC
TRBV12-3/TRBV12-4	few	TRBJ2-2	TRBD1	CANQGADGELFF	TGTGCCAACCAGGGGGCTGACGGGGAGCTGTTTTTT
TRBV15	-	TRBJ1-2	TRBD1	CATSRDGQDYGYTF	TGTGCCACCAGCAGAGATGGACAGGACTATGGCTACACCTTC
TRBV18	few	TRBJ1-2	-	CASSPGFGYGYTF	TGTGCCAGCTCACCAGGATTTGGGTATGGCTACACCTTC
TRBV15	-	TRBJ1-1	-	CATSSRDSRNTEAFF	TGTGCCACCAGCAGCCGCGACTCAAGGAACACTGAAGCTTTCTTT
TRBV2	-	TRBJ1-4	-	CASSDSSHRAFNEKLFF	TGTGCCAGCAGTGATTCCTCCCACAGAGCCTTTAATGAAAAACTGTTTTTT
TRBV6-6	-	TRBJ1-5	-	CASSQSTPNSNQPQHF	TGTGCCAGCAGCCAATCGACACCGAATAGCAATCAGCCCCAGCATTTT
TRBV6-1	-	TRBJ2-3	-	CASSEWAGAASTDTQYF	TGTGCCAGCAGTGAATGGGCGGGGGCCGCGAGCACAGATACGCAGTATTTT
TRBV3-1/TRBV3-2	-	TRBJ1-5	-	CASSQDAGSNQPQHF	TGTGCCAGCAGCCAAGATGCGGGGAGCAATCAGCCCCAGCATTTT
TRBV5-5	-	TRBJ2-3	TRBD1	CASSPYLRDRVLIDTQYF	TGTGCCAGCAGCCCCTATCTCCGGGACAGGGTGTTGATAGATACGCAGTATTTT
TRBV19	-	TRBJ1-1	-	CASSIVPDTEAFF	TGTGCCAGTAGTATAGTTCCGGACACTGAAGCTTTCTTT
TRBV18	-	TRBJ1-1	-	CASSPRNREMNTEAFF	TGTGCCAGCTCACCACGAAACAGGGAGATGAACACTGAAGCTTTCTTT
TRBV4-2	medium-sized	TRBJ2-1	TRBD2	CASSQDGGGANEQFF	TGTGCCAGCAGCCAAGATGGCGGGGGGGCCAATGAGCAGTTCTTC
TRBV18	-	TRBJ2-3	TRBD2	CASSPPASGSTDTQYF	TGTGCCAGCTCACCACCGGCTAGCGGTAGCACAGATACGCAGTATTTT
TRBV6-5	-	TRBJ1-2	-	CATKEKQVPWGYTF	TGTGCCACCAAGGAAAAACAGGTGCCCTGGGGCTACACCTTC
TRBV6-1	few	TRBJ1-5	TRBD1	CASSEARTGANPQHF	TGTGCCAGCAGTGAAGCGAGGACAGGGGCCAATCCCCAGCATTTT
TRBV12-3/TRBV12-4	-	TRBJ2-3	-	CASSLTDTQYF	TGTGCCAGCAGTTTGACAGATACGCAGTATTTT
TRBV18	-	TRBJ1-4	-	CASSPQYTAILATNEKLFF	TGTGCCAGCTCACCACAGTACACAGCTATTCTTGCAACTAATGAAAAACTGTTTTTT
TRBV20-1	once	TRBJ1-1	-	CSASSGFEAFF	TGCAGTGCTAGTTCCGGTTTCGAAGCTTTCTTT
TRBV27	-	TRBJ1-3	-	CASSFSGTHGNTIYF	TGTGCCAGCAGTTTCTCCGGAACCCATGGAAACACCATATATTTT
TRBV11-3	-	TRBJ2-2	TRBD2	CASSPRGLTKSNTGELFF	TGTGCCAGCAGCCCACGGGGACTAACCAAATCCAACACCGGGGAGCTGTTTTTT
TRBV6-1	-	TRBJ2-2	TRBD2	CASSEGQAGDAGTGELFF	TGTGCCAGCAGTGAAGGACAAGCGGGGGATGCGGGCACCGGGGAGCTGTTTTTT
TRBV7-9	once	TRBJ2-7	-	CASSPKTYEQYF	TGTGCCAGCAGCCCGAAGACCTACGAGCAGTACTTC
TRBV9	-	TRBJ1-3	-	CASSVAPQAQGYGSGNTIYF	TGTGCCAGCAGCGTAGCACCGCAGGCCCAGGGTTACGGCTCTGGAAACACCATATATTTT
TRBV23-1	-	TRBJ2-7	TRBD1	CASSPPRDSNYEQYF	TGCGCCAGCAGTCCCCCCCGGGACAGCAACTACGAGCAGTACTTC
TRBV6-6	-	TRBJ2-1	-	CASSYASGAKREQFF	TGTGCCAGCAGTTACGCCTCAGGGGCGAAGCGTGAGCAGTTCTTC
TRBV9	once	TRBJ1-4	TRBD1	CASSPRTGWEEKLFF	TGTGCCAGCAGCCCTCGGACAGGGTGGGAAGAAAAACTGTTTTTT
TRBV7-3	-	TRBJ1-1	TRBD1	CASSVIQGTEAFF	TGTGCCAGCAGCGTCATACAGGGGACTGAAGCTTTCTTT
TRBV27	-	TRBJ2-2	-	CASALKVPGELFF	TGTGCCAGCGCACTTAAAGTCCCCGGGGAGCTGTTTTTT
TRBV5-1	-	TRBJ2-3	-	CASSNTDTQYF	TGCGCCAGCAGCAACACAGATACGCAGTATTTT
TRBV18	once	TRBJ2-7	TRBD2	CASSKSGGAPIGEQYF	TGTGCCAGCTCAAAATCGGGGGGGGCCCCTATCGGGGAGCAGTACTTC
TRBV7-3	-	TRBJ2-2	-	CASSSKGGSNTGELFF	TGTGCCAGCAGCTCCAAAGGGGGTTCGAACACCGGGGAGCTGTTTTTT
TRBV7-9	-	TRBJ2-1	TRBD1	CASIGQGHNEQFF	TGTGCCAGCATAGGACAGGGTCACAATGAGCAGTTCTTC
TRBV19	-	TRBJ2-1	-	CASSIKPSSYNEQFF	TGTGCCAGTAGTATTAAACCGAGCTCCTACAATGAGCAGTTCTTC
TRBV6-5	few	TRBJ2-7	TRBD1	CASSRDSLAYEQYF	TGTGCCAGCAGCCGGGACAGCTTAGCCTACGAGCAGTACTTC
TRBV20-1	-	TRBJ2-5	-	CSASDSQETQYF	TGCAGTGCTAGTGACAGCCAAGAGACCCAGTACTTC
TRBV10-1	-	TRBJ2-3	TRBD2	CASSDSSGVTDTQYF	TGCGCCAGCAGTGATTCTAGCGGGGTCACAGATACGCAGTATTTT
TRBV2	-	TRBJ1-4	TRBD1	CASSKGQGLSANEKLFF	TGTGCCAGCAGTAAGGGACAGGGGTTGAGTGCTAATGAAAAACTGTTTTTT
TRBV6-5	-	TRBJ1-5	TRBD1	CASTGQGNQPQHF	TGTGCCAGCACCGGACAGGGAAATCAGCCCCAGCATTTT
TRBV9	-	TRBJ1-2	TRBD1	CASSSPGGLTGPNYGYTF	TGTGCCAGCAGCTCCCCCGGGGGATTGACAGGGCCTAACTATGGCTACACCTTC
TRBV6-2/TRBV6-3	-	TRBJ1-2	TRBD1	CASSYGTGGAEGYTF	TGTGCCAGCAGTTACGGGACAGGGGGCGCGGAGGGCTACACCTTC
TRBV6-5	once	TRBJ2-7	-	CASSSAGQSYEQYF	TGTGCCAGCAGTTCCGCGGGACAGTCCTACGAGCAGTACTTC